Shown below are 3 T cell receptor beta chains from a single sample sequenced in a study of technical replicates of blood from a few donors. Assay used: immunoSEQ multiplex PCR; TCRdb lists only in-frame clones, some missing. The table includes 74,000 or so clones, around nine tenths detected once. Sequencing was performed on T cells isolated from PBMCs. The receptors were gathered from a human donor in good health.

The V call is TRBV19, the J call TRBJ2-1; D ambiguous. The germline V gene encodes CDR1 LNHDA and CDR2 SQIVND (reference sequence). Trimming took 5 bases from V and 0 from J, leaving 8 bases between them. The CDR3 runs 14 residues. The CDR3 bases are TGTGCCAGTAGTGAGAAAAGCTCCTACAATGAGCAGTTCTTC. Translation gives CASSEKSSYNEQFF.

The CDR3 loop reads CAWTQPGKPEAFF. In DNA, the CDR3 is TGTGCCTGGACACAACCAGGGAAGCCTGAAGCTTTCTTT. The V and J genes are TRBV30 and TRBJ1-1; a possible D gene is TRBD1 (5 bases). This CDR3 spans 13 amino acids. Trimming took 4 bases from V and 6 from J, leaving 15 bases between them. Germline values: CDR1 GTSNPN, CDR2 SVGIG (reference sequence).

The sample holds a few counts of this clone. The chain combines TRBV6-5 with TRBJ2-7; D is ambiguous. CDR1 is MNHEY and CDR2 is SVGAGI in the germline V gene. Trimming cost V 5 bases and J 2 bases, with 7 bases left between them. This CDR3 contains 12 residues. The CDR3 nucleotides read TGTGCCAGCAGTACGCACACCTACGAGCAGTACTTC. It yields the protein CASSTHTYEQYF.